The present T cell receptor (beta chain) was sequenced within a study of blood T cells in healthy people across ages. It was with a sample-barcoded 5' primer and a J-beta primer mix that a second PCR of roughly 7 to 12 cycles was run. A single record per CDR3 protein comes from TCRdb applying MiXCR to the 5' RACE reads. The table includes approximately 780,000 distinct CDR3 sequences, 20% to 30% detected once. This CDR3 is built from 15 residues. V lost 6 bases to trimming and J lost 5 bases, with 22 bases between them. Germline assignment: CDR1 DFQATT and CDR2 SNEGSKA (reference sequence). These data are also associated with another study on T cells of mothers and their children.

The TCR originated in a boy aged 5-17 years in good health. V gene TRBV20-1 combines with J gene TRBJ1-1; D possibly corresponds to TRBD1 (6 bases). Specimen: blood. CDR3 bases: TGCAGTGCATCACTAGCTCCCAGGGGACGAACTGAAGCTTTCTTT. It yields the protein CSASLAPRGRTEAFF.